This T cell receptor (beta chain) was sequenced for a study of T cell clones after liver transplantation. Study summary: In this trial, immunosuppression withdrawal was attempted within 2 years of liver transplant.

Sequencing was performed with immunoSEQ multiplex PCR; in TCRdb, only in-frame clones are kept and a portion is missing. The sample carries over 50,000 clones, around 85% recorded once. Germline-derived CDR1 and CDR2 are SGHAT and FQNNGV. Trimming took 0 bases from V and 6 from J, leaving 11 bases between them. The CDR3 loop spans 14 amino acids. The sequence derives from a human donor who received a liver transplant. The sample here was CD4+ T cells from blood, taken before liver transplant. The rearrangement uses TRBV11-2 and TRBJ1-2; TRBD1 is a possible D gene (5 bases). CDR3 nucleotide sequence: TGTGCCAGCAGCTTAGACCTGGGGGGGGATGGCTACACCTTC. It translates to CASSLDLGGDGYTF.